The 30 T cell receptor beta chains in this list originate from one sample, sequenced in a study of cytomegalovirus exposure and HLA in healthy donors. Vbeta (60) and Jbeta (13) primers were used in the PCR. Libraries were prepared by immunoSEQ multiplex PCR; TCRdb keeps only in-frame clonotypes and omits some of them. Altogether a few hundred thousand clones are present, 75% to 85% being singletons, with the ten largest covering just over 1.4%. What was sequenced was PBMCs. The receptors shown here come from a girl aged 5 to 17 in good health and CMV-seronegative.

The chain recombines TRBV6-6 with TRBJ1-2; D is perhaps TRBD1 (6 bases). The CDR3 is 14 residues long. V lost 2 bases, J lost 8 bases, and 15 bases lay in between. Germline V gene lookup returns CDR1 MNHNY and CDR2 SVGAGI (reference sequence). This CDR3 reads CASSYGDTGQGYTF. Here the CDR3 DNA reads TGTGCCAGCAGTTACGGGGACACCGGCCAGGGCTACACCTTC.

This chain connects TRBV4-2 to TRBJ2-2; 12 bases fit TRBD2. The trim removed 4 bases at V and 0 bases at J, leaving 6 bases unmatched. CDR3 length equals 18 residues. Germline lookup yields CDR1 LGHNA and CDR2 YNFKEQ. The DNA for the CDR3 is TGTGCCAGCAGCCTACTAGCGGGGGGCCTCCCGAACACCGGGGAGCTGTTTTTT. It encodes CASSLLAGGLPNTGELFF.

The V call is TRBV29-1, the J call TRBJ2-5, with 10 bases lining up with TRBD2. Trimming took 5 bases from V and 1 from J; bases not matched to a gene: 4. The CDR3 contains 14 residues. Germline CDR1 and CDR2: SQVTM and ANQGSEA. CDR3 loop: CSVTTSGAQETQYF. For the CDR3, the DNA is TGCAGCGTTACTACTAGCGGGGCCCAAGAGACCCAGTACTTC. Full variable domain (outside the CDR3, taken from reference TRBV29-1 and TRBJ2-5): SAVISQKPSRDICQRGTSLTIQCQVDSQVTMMFWYRQQPGQSLTLIATANQGSEATYESGFVIDKFPISRPNLTFSTLTVSNMSPEDSSIYLCSVTTSGAQETQYFGPGTRLLVL.

The rearrangement uses TRBV28 and TRBJ1-2; maybe TRBD1 (6 bases). There are 12 residues in the CDR3. The germline V gene encodes CDR1 MDHEN and CDR2 SYDVKM. V was trimmed by 6 bases and J by 5 bases, leaving 10 bases between them. CDR3 coding DNA: TGTGCCAGCAGCCCGGACAGTTATGGCTACACCTTC. Its translation is CASSPDSYGYTF.

V and J are TRBV30 and TRBJ1-6; D gene ambiguous. Per the germline V gene, CDR1 is GTSNPN and CDR2 is SVGIG (reference sequence). CDR3 length: 16 residues. Trimming shortened V by 4 bases and J by 0 bases, and 13 bases separated the two germline ends. Here the CDR3 reads CAWTLGYSSYNSPLHF. The DNA for the CDR3 is TGTGCCTGGACTCTTGGCTACAGCTCCTATAATTCACCCCTCCACTTT.

The rearrangement links TRBV28 to TRBJ2-3; D call uncertain. Germline V gene data show CDR1 as MDHEN and CDR2 as SYDVKM. Trimming removed 5 bases at V and 5 bases at J, with 11 bases between. This CDR3 has 13 amino acids. CDR3 nucleotide sequence: TGTGCCAGCAGTCCCGTCGTTAGAGATACGCAGTATTTT. Encoded protein: CASSPVVRDTQYF.

The chain has TRBV7-9 and TRBJ2-1, with 9 nucleotides matching TRBD2. The CDR3 spans 13 residues. Germline CDR1 reads SEHNR; CDR2 reads FQNEAQ (reference sequence). V shed 8 bases, J shed 5 bases, and the junction held 4 bases outside the gene matches. DNA of the CDR3: TGTGCCAGCGTGCTAGCGGGAAACAATGAGCAGTTCTTC. Amino acid sequence: CASVLAGNNEQFF.

The chain recombines TRBV7-6 with TRBJ1-3; 7 bases are shared with TRBD1. The V gene end was trimmed by 5 bases and the J gene end by 0 bases; junction bases not matched to a gene: 7. Germline V gene sequence: CDR1 SGHVS, CDR2 FNYEAQ. This CDR3 region has 16 residues. The CDR3 coding sequence is TGTGCCAGCAGCGTTGACAGGGCAAACTCTGGAAACACCATATATTTT. Amino acids: CASSVDRANSGNTIYF.

This clone came up once. V usage is TRBV13 and J usage is TRBJ1-3; 9 positions agree with TRBD1. J gave up 0 bases and V 4 bases, and 7 bases lay outside the gene matches. The CDR3 sequence is 17 residues long. Germline assignment: CDR1 PRHDT and CDR2 FYEKMQ (reference sequence). In DNA form, the CDR3 reads TGTGCCAGCAGCTCGGGGGACAGGGCTCTCTCTGGAAACACCATATATTTT. It specifies CASSSGDRALSGNTIYF. The variable domain in full, completed from reference TRBV13 and TRBJ1-3, reads AAGVIQSPRHLIKEKRETATLKCYPIPRHDTVYWYQQGPGQDPQFLISFYEKMQSDKGSIPDRFSAQQFSDYHSELNMSSLELGDSALYFCASSSGDRALSGNTIYFGEGSWLTVV.

The V call is TRBV6-4, the J call TRBJ2-4, with D perhaps TRBD1 (6 bases). Looked up from germline, CDR1 is MRHNA and CDR2 is SNTAGT. The CDR3 loop spans 14 amino acids. V lost 3 bases, J lost 6 bases, and 12 bases lay in between. CDR3 residues: CASSETGTSNIQYF. The CDR3 nucleotides read TGTGCCAGCAGTGAAACAGGGACGTCAAACATTCAGTACTTC.

There are a few counts of this clone. The rearrangement uses TRBV27 and TRBJ1-1, with D possibly matching TRBD1 (5 bases). Trimming left V 9 bases short and J 0 bases short, with 11 bases between. This CDR3 is built from 13 residues. Germline V gives CDR1 MNHEY, CDR2 SMNVEV (reference sequence). CDR3 bases: TGTGCCAGTTCACAGGCGTTGAACACTGAAGCTTTCTTT. This gives the protein CASSQALNTEAFF.

This chain's CDR3 is CASSFLAGGNNEQFF. CDR3 bases: TGTGCCAGTAGCTTTCTAGCGGGAGGGAACAATGAGCAGTTCTTC. This chain connects TRBV19 to TRBJ2-1; TRBD2 matches at 12 bases. Germline V gene data show CDR1 as LNHDA and CDR2 as SQIVND (reference sequence). This CDR3 comprises 15 residues. V gave up 6 bases and J gave up 5 bases; unmatched junction bases: 5.

V is TRBV5-8 and J is TRBJ1-6; D unclear. The V end was cut by 0 bases, the J end by 9 bases, with 10 bases between. CDR1 is SGHTS and CDR2 is YDEGEE in the germline V gene. This CDR3 region has 14 residues. CDR3 in DNA: TGTGCCAGCAGCTTGGGGCAGGTTCCTTCACCCCTCCACTTT. It codes for CASSLGQVPSPLHF.

The V call is TRBV7-2, the J call TRBJ2-7; D gene ambiguous. This CDR3 is 12 amino acids long. From germline, CDR1 is SGHTA and CDR2 FQGNSA. Trimming pared 3 bases from V and 2 bases from J, leaving 5 bases between. The CDR3 DNA is TGTGCCAGCAGCTTTACGGCCTACGAGCAGTACTTC. As protein: CASSFTAYEQYF.

The gene calls are TRBV15 and TRBJ1-2; D ambiguous. Germline lookup yields CDR1 LNHNV and CDR2 YYDKDF (reference sequence). Trimming shortened V by 8 bases and J by 4 bases, and 8 bases separated the two germline ends. The CDR3 is 11 residues long. CDR3: CATFDIYGYTF. The CDR3 DNA is TGTGCCACCTTCGACATCTATGGCTACACCTTC.

This clone showed up just once. This rearrangement joins TRBV6-1 to TRBJ1-5; a possible D gene is TRBD1 (5 bases). Per the germline V gene, CDR1 is MNHNS and CDR2 is SASEGT. Trimming pared 6 bases from V and 6 bases from J, leaving 18 bases between. The CDR3 extends over 15 amino acids. CDR3 loop: CASRDNAGVLQPQHF. CDR3 coding DNA: TGTGCCAGCAGGGACAACGCGGGGGTTCTTCAGCCCCAGCATTTT.

The table lists this clone with a few counts. The chain links TRBV25-1 to TRBJ1-1; 7 nucleotides align to TRBD1. This CDR3 has 11 residues. Germline V lookup: CDR1 MGHDK, CDR2 SYGVNS. V trimming: 7 bases; J trimming: 8 bases; junction bases outside the gene matches: 4. CDR3 sequence: CASKTGREAFF. In DNA form, the CDR3 reads TGTGCCAGCAAGACAGGGAGAGAAGCTTTCTTT.

The chain recombines TRBV30 with TRBJ1-5; unclear D gene. The CDR3 has 15 amino acids. The germline V gene encodes CDR1 GTSNPN and CDR2 SVGIG (reference sequence). The V gene lost 3 bases and the J gene lost 3 bases, with 15 bases spanning the gap. CDR3 sequence reads: CAWRHSSVNNQPQHF. In DNA form, the CDR3 reads TGTGCCTGGAGACACAGTTCAGTTAACAATCAGCCCCAGCATTTT.

Only a few counts were recorded for this clone. Mismatch with germline at one junction end may stem from a read error. The chain has TRBV5-6 and TRBJ2-7, with 9 bases lining up with TRBD1. The germline gives CDR1 SGHDT, CDR2 YYEEEE. This CDR3 contains 16 residues. The CDR3 DNA reads as TGTGCCAGCAGCGGGACAGGGTCATCTTTCTCCCACGAGCAGTACTTC. Translation gives CASSGTGSSFSHEQYF.

V usage is TRBV7-6 and J usage is TRBJ1-3, with unresolved D. From germline, CDR1 is SGHVS and CDR2 FNYEAQ. Trimming removed 1 base at V and 0 bases at J, with 7 bases between. This CDR3 has 15 residues. The CDR3 loop is CASSLGISSGNTIYF. CDR3 sequence (DNA): TGTGCCAGCAGCTTAGGCATCAGCTCTGGAAACACCATATATTTT.

The chain couples TRBV4-2 to TRBJ2-3; possibly TRBD2 for D (5 bases). Germline V lookup: CDR1 LGHNA, CDR2 YNFKEQ. The V end was cut by 0 bases, the J end by 3 bases, with 13 bases between. The CDR3 has 16 amino acids. For the CDR3, the DNA is TGTGCCAGCAGCCAAGAAATGCGGCTAGCAACAGATACGCAGTATTTT. Amino acid sequence: CASSQEMRLATDTQYF.

This sequence joins TRBV27 and TRBJ2-3; TRBD1 aligns across 7 bases. The CDR3 length is 14 residues. From germline, CDR1 is MNHEY and CDR2 SMNVEV (reference sequence). The junction had 11 bases not matched to a gene; V was cut back by 7 bases and J by 7 bases. CDR3 sequence (DNA): TGTGCCAGCACTCTAAGGGGGCCCGCGAATACGCAGTATTTT. As protein: CASTLRGPANTQYF.

This chain joins TRBV28 and TRBJ2-2, with a weak D call TRBD2 (6 bases). The CDR3 runs to 15 residues. Germline V gene data show CDR1 as MDHEN and CDR2 as SYDVKM. V was pared by 6 bases and J by 0 bases, with 11 bases between. The CDR3 nucleotides are TGTGCCAGCAGGATTAGCGGATCGAACACCGGGGAGCTGTTTTTT. It is translated as CASRISGSNTGELFF.

The chain carries TRBV6-5 and TRBJ2-6, with D tentatively TRBD1 (6 bases). Germline CDR1 is MNHEY and CDR2 is SVGAGI. This CDR3 has 15 residues. Trimming pared 5 bases from V and 4 bases from J, leaving 12 bases between. Written as DNA, the CDR3 is TGTGCCAGCAGTCACAGGGTGGACGGGGCCAACGTCCTGACTTTC. As protein: CASSHRVDGANVLTF.

On this clone itself: No conserved phenylalanine or tryptophan is present at the end of the CDR3, so a read error is the likely explanation. The chain employs TRBV27 and TRBJ2-7; D possibly corresponds to TRBD1 (6 bases). In germline, CDR1 is MNHEY, CDR2 SMNVEV (reference sequence). V was shortened by 6 bases and J by 0 bases, with 12 bases between the two germline ends. The CDR3 length is 14 residues. This chain's CDR3 is CASRPGHLSYEQYL. The DNA of the CDR3 is TGTGCCAGCAGGCCGGGACACCTCTCCTACGAGCAGTACCTC.

The rearrangement links TRBV14 to TRBJ1-2; D perhaps matches TRBD1 (5 bases). Germline V CDR1 and CDR2: SGHDN, FVKESK. Trimming took 3 bases from V and 7 from J, leaving 18 bases between them. CDR3 length: 15 residues. As DNA, the CDR3 is TGTGCCAGCAGCCAGCAGGGACTTGTGGGTGGTGGCTACACCTTC. Its protein is CASSQQGLVGGGYTF.

The chain couples TRBV9 to TRBJ2-1; 7 bases line up with TRBD2. This CDR3 has 16 amino acids. The germline V gene encodes CDR1 SGDLS and CDR2 YYNGEE. The V segment lost 3 bases and the J segment 2 bases; nucleotides outside the gene matches: 8. CDR3 residues: CASSGVSGPPYNEQFF. In nucleotides, the CDR3 is TGTGCCAGCAGCGGAGTTAGCGGGCCGCCCTACAATGAGCAGTTCTTC. Filled out from reference TRBV9 and TRBJ2-1, the complete variable domain reads DSGVTQTPKHLITATGQRVTLRCSPRSGDLSVYWYQQSLDQGLQFLIQYYNGEERAKGNILERFSAQQFPDLHSELNLSSLELGDSALYFCASSGVSGPPYNEQFFGPGTRLTVL.

The chain employs TRBV18 and TRBJ2-3; a weak D match, TRBD2 (7 bases). This CDR3 comprises 16 residues. Germline assignment: CDR1 KGHSH and CDR2 LQKENI. The V end lost 3 bases, the J end lost 1 base, and 14 bases lay between the germline ends. CDR3 sequence: CASSPGGGPGTDTQYF. Here the CDR3 DNA reads TGTGCCAGCTCACCCGGCGGGGGCCCAGGCACAGATACGCAGTATTTT.

CDR3 in DNA: TGCAGTGCCGTGGGGAGGGAGACCCAGTACTTC. Protein: CSAVGRETQYF. This chain uses TRBV20-1 with TRBJ2-5, with a possible D match to TRBD2 (6 bases). The V gene lost 6 bases and the J gene lost 5 bases, with 10 bases spanning the gap. Per the germline V gene, CDR1 is DFQATT and CDR2 is SNEGSKA (reference sequence). The CDR3 consists of 11 residues.

CDR3: CASSLDSRDIGEQYF. DNA for the CDR3: TGTGCCAGCAGCTTAGACTCCCGGGATATTGGCGAGCAGTACTTC. This chain uses TRBV7-2 with TRBJ2-7; the D gene is possibly TRBD2 (5 bases). From germline, CDR1 is SGHTA and CDR2 FQGNSA. Trimming took off 1 base at V and 6 bases at J, with 16 bases between the two ends. This CDR3 is built from 15 residues.